Each of the 4 T cell receptor beta chains below was sequenced from the same sample in a study of CD8+CD57+ T cells in acquired aplastic anemia. Individuals selected for sequencing had exhibited CD8+CD57+ cell expansion on flow cytometry. Genomic DNA templated the TCR beta VDJ and CDR3 profiling. MiXCR, applied by TCRdb to the reads, yields one record per CDR3 protein. This table has approximately 250,000 distinct CDR3 sequences, 70% to 85% appearing once. The sequencing input was sorted CD4+, CD8+, or CD8+CD57+ T cells (not recorded which) from PBMCs. The receptors derive from a human donor with aplastic anemia.

The chain uses TRBV27 and TRBJ2-3; D ambiguous. Germline V gene lookup returns CDR1 MNHEY and CDR2 SMNVEV (reference sequence). Trimming removed 7 bases at V and 0 bases at J, with 14 bases between. The CDR3 extends over 15 amino acids. CDR3 in amino acids: CASKPGCSSTDTQYF. The CDR3 nucleotides are TGTGCCAGCAAGCCTGGGTGCTCGAGCACAGATACGCAGTATTTT.

V gene TRBV12-3 or TRBV12-4 combines with J gene TRBJ2-2; TRBD2 agrees at 8 bases. The CDR3 is 18 residues long. V shed 4 bases, J shed 4 bases, and the junction held 14 bases outside the gene matches. The CDR3: CASSSPLRLAGITGELFF. The CDR3 bases are TGTGCCAGCAGTTCCCCACTGCGCTTAGCGGGGATCACCGGGGAGCTGTTTTTT.

V and J are TRBV7-8 and TRBJ2-3, with no clear D. V was clipped by 8 bases and J by 14 bases, with 23 bases between them. Germline CDR1 and CDR2: SGHVS and FQNEAQ. The CDR3 covers 13 residues. In DNA form, the CDR3 reads TGTGCCAGCGGTGGCGGACGCAGCAAAGAGACGTATTTT. It encodes CASGGGRSKETYF.

This rearrangement joins TRBV24-1 to TRBJ1-2; D is possibly TRBD1 (6 bases). Between the trimmed V and J ends, which lost 10 bases and 3 bases, there was a span of 14 bases. In germline, CDR1 is KGHDR, CDR2 SFDVKD. The CDR3 runs to 13 residues. CDR3 protein: CATSTGTYYGYTF. The CDR3, as DNA: TGTGCCACGAGTACAGGGACCTACTATGGCTACACCTTC.